This TCR beta chain was profiled in a study of blood T cell repertoires in COVID-19. Study background: The United States, Italy and Spain supplied acute and convalescent COVID-19 samples. T cells, B-cell-depleted T cells, or PBMCs supplied cDNA or gDNA.

For this clone: The same CDR3 can be traced to other DNA sequences in this sample.

Seattle-derived patients entered the study during active infection and were followed longitudinally. Germline CDR1 reads MNHEY; CDR2 reads SVGAGI. The J segment lost 4 bases and the V segment lost 6 bases, leaving 5 bases of the junction unmatched. The CDR3 sequence is 13 residues long. Per the authors' pipeline: Estimation of nucleated cell counts relied on the amplification of reference gene primers. Produced via immunoSEQ multiplex PCR; TCRdb's table is partial and in-frame only. That table is the source of V, J and clone size, and D and trimming were worked out from the DNA. This sample has around 120,000 clones, with roughly 90% found just once.

This TCR derives from a woman aged 60-75 years with COVID-19, enrolled during active disease. The specimen sequenced was peripheral blood. V and J are TRBV6-5 and TRBJ1-2; 7 nucleotides align to TRBD1. The CDR3 is CASSRQGIYGYTF. The CDR3 bases are TGTGCCAGCAGCCGACAGGGTATCTATGGCTACACCTTC.